Listed here are 6 T cell receptor beta chains from one sample, sequenced in a study of human T cells and chemical hapten exposure. One entry per CDR3 protein results from TCRdb running MiXCR on the RACE reads. The sample contains tens of thousands of distinct CDR3 sequences, about 9% of which appear only once. Time point: healthy volunteer bleed at 6 weeks. Before extraction, the whole blood was not fractionated, and total RNA was taken from it. Material: whole blood. These receptors were obtained from a male donor in good health. Some clones in this sample may be carry-over from other donors' samples.

This clonotype was seen a few times. The chain joins TRBV4-1 to TRBJ2-3; TRBD2 agrees at 10 bases. CDR1 and CDR2 (germline): MGHRA, YSYEKL. The V gene end was trimmed by 0 bases and the J gene end by 0 bases; junction bases not matched to a gene: 9. CDR3 length equals 19 residues. CDR3 region: CASSQEVVAGGPSTDTQYF. CDR3 nucleotides: TGCGCCAGCAGCCAAGAAGTAGTAGCGGGAGGCCCTAGCACAGATACGCAGTATTTT.

The table lists this clonotype with a few counts. V gene TRBV25-1 combines with J gene TRBJ1-3; D is unresolved. The germline CDR1 and CDR2 sequences are MGHDK and SYGVNS. CDR3 size: 16 residues. Trimming removed 3 bases at V and 0 bases at J, with 12 bases between. The CDR3 DNA reads TGTGCCAGCAGTGACCAGCAACACAGCTCTGGAAACACCATATATTTT. It yields the protein CASSDQQHSSGNTIYF.

The sample holds a few counts of this clonotype. The chain joins TRBV7-2 to TRBJ1-1; unclear D gene. From germline, CDR1 is SGHTA and CDR2 FQGNSA. The CDR3 contains 13 residues. V was clipped by 0 bases and J by 4 bases, with 6 bases between them. Here the CDR3 reads CASSLATGTEAFF. The CDR3 DNA reads TGTGCCAGCAGCTTAGCTACGGGCACTGAAGCTTTCTTT.

This clonotype appeared a few times. The rearrangement uses TRBV20-1 and TRBJ2-1; 8 bases are a match to TRBD1. The V segment lost 5 bases and the J segment 3 bases; nucleotides outside the gene matches: 6. The CDR3 sequence is 14 residues long. Germline V gene data show CDR1 as DFQATT and CDR2 as SNEGSKA (reference sequence). The CDR3 DNA follows: TGCAGTGCTGAGGACAGGGCCATCTACAATGAGCAGTTCTTC. Amino acid sequence: CSAEDRAIYNEQFF.

This clonotype was seen many times. This chain joins TRBV11-2 and TRBJ2-3, with TRBD2 as a possible D gene (5 bases). The length of the CDR3 is 14 residues. Germline V gives CDR1 SGHAT, CDR2 FQNNGV. V gave up 3 bases and J gave up 2 bases, with 9 bases separating them. The CDR3 bases are TGTGCCAGCAGCTTGGACGGGGTCACAGATACGCAGTATTTT. Residues: CASSLDGVTDTQYF.

The chain couples TRBV6-5 to TRBJ1-1; D not resolved. From germline, CDR1 is MNHEY and CDR2 SVGAGI. There are 15 residues in the CDR3. The germline V and J ends were trimmed by 5 bases and 2 bases, with 15 bases remaining between them. The CDR3 region has the DNA TGTGCCAGCAGTAACTTTAACCGGGGTAACACTGAAGCTTTCTTT. Its translation: CASSNFNRGNTEAFF.